Presented here are 20 T cell receptor beta chains from one specimen sequenced in a study of T cell clonality in common variable immunodeficiency. The method was immunoSEQ multiplex PCR; TCRdb's version includes in-frame clones alone and lacks a portion of them. The sample gives about 52,000 clones, none seen only once, and the top ten clones hold just over 2%. Source material: peripheral blood mononuclear cells. The receptors shown here come from a person aged 18 to 75 in good health.

This clone was detected a few times. Coverage ceases 3 residues before the CDR3 finishes, and the germline J gene fills in the end. This chain joins TRBV7-2 and TRBJ1-2, with D unresolved. The germline V gene encodes CDR1 SGHTA and CDR2 FQGNSA. The CDR3 is made up of 15 amino acids. The CDR3 bases that were read are TGTGCCAGCAGCTTAGCGATAGCGGGAGCAGATACC. Its protein product is CASSLAIAGADT. The entire CDR3 is CASSLAIAGADTYTF.

About this clone itself: The read ends 3 residues shy of where the CDR3 ends; the end is completed using the germline J gene. The chain links TRBV11-2 to TRBJ2-2; 10 bases fit TRBD2. CDR1 and CDR2 from the germline V gene are SGHAT and FQNNGV. CDR3 length equals 15 residues. Losses at the gene ends were 3 bases for V and 6 bases for J; bases not matched to a gene: 4. The DNA read from the CDR3 is TGTGCCAGCAGCTTGAGCGGGAGGGCCCCCGGGGAG. Its translation is CASSLSGRAPGE. The CDR3 as a whole reads CASSLSGRAPGELFF.

This clone was picked up many times. The missing CDR3 end, 3 residues past where the read stops, is filled in from the germline J gene. This sequence joins TRBV2 and TRBJ2-1; 10 bases agree with TRBD2. Germline V gene lookup returns CDR1 SNHLY and CDR2 FYNNEI. The CDR3 extends over 16 amino acids. The trim removed 6 bases at V and 3 bases at J, leaving 8 bases unmatched. The CDR3 loop reads CASSAPASGSYNEQFF. The CDR3 DNA, read in part, is TGTGCCAGCAGCGCCCCGGCTAGCGGGAGCTACAATGAG.

As to this clone: The read terminates 3 residues ahead of where the CDR3 ends, so the germline J gene completes it. The V gene is TRBV5-4, the J gene TRBJ1-6; D might be TRBD1 (6 bases). Trimming stripped 0 bases from V and 7 bases from J, with 14 bases between. This CDR3 comprises 16 residues. Per the germline V gene, CDR1 is SGHNT and CDR2 is YYREEE (reference sequence). This CDR3 is CASSLGGQFRNSPLHF. The DNA read from the CDR3 is TGTGCCAGCAGCTTGGGGGGACAATTTAGGAATTCACCC.

This clone was picked up many times. The missing CDR3 end, 3 residues past where the read stops, is filled in from the germline J gene. The chain joins TRBV18 to TRBJ2-1; TRBD1 matches 11 bases. V was pared by 0 bases and J by 9 bases, with 7 bases of the junction left unmatched. The CDR3 runs to 16 residues. CDR1 is KGHSH and CDR2 is LQKENI in the germline V gene. The CDR3 reads CASSPPTGTGGGEQFF. Partial CDR3 DNA: TGTGCCAGCTCACCACCGACGGGGACAGGGGGAGGTGAG.

On this clone itself: Given a much more abundant clone one base away, this may be a read error. The sequenced fragment ends 3 residues before the CDR3 boundary, so the rest is inferred from the germline J gene. The chain is built from TRBV6-8 and TRBJ2-2; 8 nucleotides match TRBD1. Germline loops: CDR1 MNHGY, CDR2 SAAAGT. The CDR3 extends over 20 amino acids. Trimming took 2 bases from V and 1 from J; bases not matched to a gene: 15. The covered CDR3 bases are TGTGCCAGCAGTTACGCGAAGGGTAGATGTGGGACAGGGAACACCGGGGAG. Its protein is CASSYAKGRCGTGNTGE. The entire CDR3 protein reads CASSYAKGRCGTGNTGELFF.

In this sample, this clone turned up a few times. The missing CDR3 end, 3 residues past where the read stops, is filled in from the germline J gene. The chain has TRBV5-1 and TRBJ2-3, with 8 bases that match TRBD2. Trimming at V came to 1 base and at J to 3 bases, leaving 10 bases not matched to a gene. The CDR3 runs to 17 residues. Germline V lookup: CDR1 SGHRS, CDR2 YFSETQ. This CDR3 reads CASSLTIRGGRTDTQYF. CDR3 DNA, as far as it was read: TGCGCCAGCAGCTTGACGATACGGGGGGGCCGAACAGATACG.

With regard to this clone: The sequence runs out 3 residues before the end of the CDR3; the remainder is reconstructed from the germline J gene. This chain uses TRBV20-1 with TRBJ2-7; 9 nucleotides line up with TRBD2. Germline lookup yields CDR1 DFQATT and CDR2 SNEGSKA (reference sequence). There are 13 residues in the CDR3. The trim removed 3 bases at V and 4 bases at J, leaving 4 bases unmatched. CDR3 region: CSASAGGRYEQYF. CDR3 DNA, as far as it was read: TGCAGTGCTAGCGCGGGAGGGCGGTACGAG.

A remark on this clone: The DNA ends 3 residues before the CDR3 does, and the rest of the CDR3 is filled in from the germline J gene. This chain connects TRBV5-6 to TRBJ2-5; 7 bases fit TRBD1. Germline values: CDR1 SGHDT, CDR2 YYEEEE. This CDR3 contains 13 residues. J gave up 7 bases and V 4 bases, and 7 bases lay outside the gene matches. CDR3 DNA (partial): TGTGCCAGCAGCCCCGGGACAGCGACGACC. Translation: CASSPGTATT. The whole CDR3 reads CASSPGTATTQYF.

A word on this clone: The read halts 3 residues ahead of the CDR3 end, with the missing end drawn from the germline J gene. The chain links TRBV19 to TRBJ1-6; D ambiguous. Trimming shortened V by 7 bases and J by 4 bases, and 11 bases separated the two germline ends. CDR1 is LNHDA, CDR2 SQIVND, per germline (reference sequence). The CDR3 length is 14 residues. Here the CDR3 reads CASTQSRYNSPLHF. The sequenced part of the CDR3 DNA is TGTGCCAGTACCCAGTCCCGATATAATTCACCC.

In this sample, this clone turned up many times. The CDR3 goes on 3 residues after the read ends, and that part is filled in from the germline J gene. This sequence joins TRBV7-8 and TRBJ2-2, with 7 bases that match TRBD2. Per the germline V gene, CDR1 is SGHVS and CDR2 is FQNEAQ. The CDR3 has 16 amino acids. V lost 4 bases, J lost 6 bases, and 11 bases stayed unmatched. Incomplete CDR3 DNA: TGTGCCAGCAGCTCATACGATCTAGCGGCGGCCGGGGAG. As protein: CASSSYDLAAAGE. The complete CDR3 reads CASSSYDLAAAGELFF.

This clone occurred a few times. The CDR3 is cut off 3 residues early in the read; its end comes from the germline J gene. The chain recombines TRBV20-1 with TRBJ2-3; D is unresolved. Germline V gives CDR1 DFQATT, CDR2 SNEGSKA (reference sequence). The ends were cut back, 1 base at V and 0 bases at J, with 8 bases in the middle. The length of the CDR3 is 14 residues. Partial CDR3 DNA: TGCAGTGCTAGAGCGGAGACTAGCACAGATACG. This gives the protein CSARAETSTDT. The CDR3 in full is CSARAETSTDTQYF.

Details on this clone: The CDR3 is cut off 3 residues early in the read; its end comes from the germline J gene. This rearrangement joins TRBV20-1 to TRBJ1-5; 9 nucleotides line up with TRBD1. From germline, CDR1 is DFQATT and CDR2 SNEGSKA (reference sequence). This CDR3 is 15 amino acids long. The V gene end was trimmed by 5 bases and the J gene end by 2 bases; junction bases not matched to a gene: 7. CDR3 amino acids: CSAPYTGGGNQPQHF. The CDR3 DNA, read in part, is TGCAGTGCTCCATACACAGGGGGCGGCAATCAGCCC.

This clone was seen at least ten times. The observed sequence ends 3 residues before the CDR3 terminus, with the missing tail filled in from the germline J gene. The rearrangement uses TRBV5-1 and TRBJ2-1; 12 nucleotides match TRBD2. CDR1 and CDR2 from the germline V gene are SGHRS and YFSETQ. This CDR3 has 17 amino acids. V dropped 4 bases and J dropped 5; count of bases not matched to a gene: 10. The CDR3 region is CASSLLPGLAGNNEQFF. CDR3 DNA, as far as it was read: TGCGCCAGCAGCCTCCTTCCCGGACTAGCGGGGAACAATGAG.

This clone appeared many times. The read stops 3 residues short of the end of the CDR3; the missing end is completed from the germline J gene. The V gene is TRBV19, the J gene TRBJ2-7; 10 nucleotides line up with TRBD1. The CDR3 covers 14 residues. V gave up 5 bases and J gave up 2 bases; unmatched junction bases: 3. The germline CDR1 and CDR2 sequences are LNHDA and SQIVND (reference sequence). CDR3 region: CASSRTGGTYEQYF. CDR3 bases read: TGTGCCAGTAGTCGGACAGGGGGAACCTACGAG. The complete variable domain, with remaining parts taken from reference TRBV19 and TRBJ2-7, reads DGGITQSPKYLFRKEGQNVTLSCEQNLNHDAMYWYRQDPGQGLRLIYYSQIVNDFQKGDIAEGYSVSREKKESFPLTVTSAQKNPTAFYLCASSRTGGTYEQYFGPGTRLTVT.

This clone occurred many times. The CDR3 goes on 3 residues after the read ends, and that part is filled in from the germline J gene. J is TRBJ2-2 and V is TRBV7-6, with a tentative D call TRBD2 (5 bases). CDR3 length equals 15 residues. Trimming cost V 5 bases and J 4 bases, with 14 bases left between them. The germline CDR1 and CDR2 sequences are SGHVS and FNYEAQ. The sequenced CDR3 bases are TGTGCCAGCAGCCCAACCAGGACTCGCACCGGGGAG. This gives the protein CASSPTRTRTGE. The whole CDR3 protein is CASSPTRTRTGELFF.

This clone has a count of ten or more. The DNA ends 3 residues before the CDR3 does, and the rest of the CDR3 is filled in from the germline J gene. J is TRBJ2-2 and V is TRBV5-1; 8 bases fit TRBD2. The CDR3 sequence is 15 residues long. The germline CDR1 and CDR2 sequences are SGHRS and YFSETQ. V shed 7 bases and J 5 bases; nucleotides not matched to a gene: 10. CDR3 residues: CASHRIAGWTGELFF. CDR3 DNA, as far as it was read: TGCGCCAGCCACCGTATAGCGGGATGGACCGGGGAG.

The table lists this clone with many counts. The DNA ends 3 residues before the CDR3 does, and the rest of the CDR3 is filled in from the germline J gene. The genes are TRBV20-1 and TRBJ2-7; TRBD1 matches 9 bases. Losses at the gene ends were 4 bases for V and 5 bases for J; bases not matched to a gene: 9. Germline assignment: CDR1 DFQATT and CDR2 SNEGSKA (reference sequence). The CDR3 has 14 amino acids. CDR3 bases read: TGCAGTGCTATCTCCGGGACAGGGAGCAACGAG. Translation gives CSAISGTGSNE. The entire CDR3 reads CSAISGTGSNEQYF.

This clone turned up a few times. The CDR3 DNA, read in part, is TGTGCCAGTATTCAGGAATACGGCGGC. Translation: CASIQEYGG. The whole CDR3 reads CASIQEYGGYTF. The V and J genes are TRBV19 and TRBJ1-2; unclear D gene. From the germline J gene comes the end of the CDR3, since the read stops 3 residues before it. In germline, CDR1 is LNHDA, CDR2 SQIVND (reference sequence). This CDR3 is built from 12 residues.

This clone came up many times. The read is 3 residues too short to cover the CDR3 end, so that end is filled in from the germline J gene. The V and J genes are TRBV6-2 or TRBV6-3 and TRBJ1-5; the D gene is possibly TRBD1 (6 bases). The CDR3 has 13 amino acids. The germline gives CDR1 MNHEY, CDR2 SVGEGT. V was trimmed by 6 bases and J by 0 bases, leaving 6 bases between them. The CDR3 protein is CASRDSSNQPQHF. The DNA read from the CDR3 is TGTGCCAGCAGGGACAGTAGCAATCAGCCC.